This T cell receptor beta chain was profiled in a study of shared clonotypes between healthy human individuals. Study-wide results and caveats: In a handful of donors, around 5.5% of naive CD4 clonotypes appeared in common.

The ends were cut back, 3 bases at V and 0 bases at J, with 16 bases in the middle. The CDR3 is made up of 17 amino acids. Germline CDR1 reads MGHDK; CDR2 reads SYGVNS. With respect to this clone: Antigen specificity is unknown.

Only in-frame clones appear in the TCRdb table, and some are missing; sequencing was by immunoSEQ multiplex PCR. The sample includes about 2.4 million clones, around 94% seen only once; the top ten take around 0.14%. This receptor was obtained from a man aged 18 to 35 in good health. Sequencing was performed on naive CD4+ T cells sorted from blood. Specified subset: CD45RA+ positively selected. The V call is TRBV25-1, the J call TRBJ2-3; weak D call: TRBD1 (5 bases). CDR3 sequence reads: CASSDPGQGGSTDTQYF. CDR3 coding DNA: TGTGCCAGCAGTGACCCCGGGCAGGGCGGTAGCACAGATACGCAGTATTTT.